The T cell receptor beta chain described here comes from a study of T cells after yellow fever vaccination. In regard to this clonotype: Its specificity is unknown.

Study observations and caveats: Abundant clonotypes (contaminants from the bulk population) could be present in FACS-sorted repertoires. It was the secondary response that reached its peak faster, day 5 versus 15, but it was weaker. Once the booster was given, most primary-vaccination clones reappeared, at over 95% for CD4 and over 70% for CD8.

It was through 5'RACE template switching that TCR cDNA was made, with a universal primer site and UMIs added. MiXCR, run by TCRdb on the 5' RACE reads, gives a single entry per CDR3 protein. The sample includes approximately 550,000 distinct CDR3 sequences, about 13% of them seen just once. Germline V CDR1 and CDR2: KGHSH, LQKENI. This CDR3 region has 14 residues. The V gene lost 3 bases and the J gene lost 5 bases, with 13 bases spanning the gap. The chain links TRBV18 to TRBJ2-5; D is unclear. Sample: PBMCs, taken on the day of the yellow fever booster vaccination. This TCR came from a man aged 25 to 40 who received the YFV17D yellow fever vaccine. The CDR3 protein is CASSPIPSSETQYF. The DNA for the CDR3 is TGTGCCAGCTCACCTATCCCATCCTCGGAGACCCAGTACTTC. Variable domain in full (rest from reference TRBV18 and TRBJ2-5): NAGVMQNPRHLVRRRGQEARLRCSPMKGHSHVYWYRQLPEEGLKFMVYLQKENIIDESGMPKERFSAEFPKEGPSILRIQQVVRGDSAAYFCASSPIPSSETQYFGPGTRLLVL.